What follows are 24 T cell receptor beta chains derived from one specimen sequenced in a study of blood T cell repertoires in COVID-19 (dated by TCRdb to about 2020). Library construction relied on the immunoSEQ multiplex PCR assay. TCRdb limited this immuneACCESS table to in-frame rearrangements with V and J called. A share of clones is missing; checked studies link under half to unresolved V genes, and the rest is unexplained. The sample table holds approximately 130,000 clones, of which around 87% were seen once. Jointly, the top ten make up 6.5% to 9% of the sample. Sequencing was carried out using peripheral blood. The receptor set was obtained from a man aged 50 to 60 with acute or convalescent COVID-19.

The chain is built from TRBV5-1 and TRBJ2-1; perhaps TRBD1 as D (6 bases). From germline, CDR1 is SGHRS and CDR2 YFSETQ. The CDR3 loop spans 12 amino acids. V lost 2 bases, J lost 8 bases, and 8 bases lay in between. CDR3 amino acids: CASSLQGHEQFF. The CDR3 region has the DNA TGCGCCAGCAGCTTACAGGGTCATGAGCAGTTCTTC.

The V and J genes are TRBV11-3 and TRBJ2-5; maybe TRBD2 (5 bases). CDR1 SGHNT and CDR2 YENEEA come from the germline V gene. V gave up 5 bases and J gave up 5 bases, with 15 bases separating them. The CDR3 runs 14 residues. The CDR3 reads CASSQEGLQETQYF. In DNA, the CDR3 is TGTGCCAGCAGCCAGGAAGGACTCCAGGAGACCCAGTACTTC.

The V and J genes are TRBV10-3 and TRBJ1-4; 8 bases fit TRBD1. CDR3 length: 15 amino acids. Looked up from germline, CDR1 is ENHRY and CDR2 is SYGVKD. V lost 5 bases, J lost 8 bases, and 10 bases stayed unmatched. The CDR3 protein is CAISSRDRREEKLFF. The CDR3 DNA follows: TGTGCCATCAGTTCCCGGGACAGGCGGGAGGAAAAACTGTTTTTT.

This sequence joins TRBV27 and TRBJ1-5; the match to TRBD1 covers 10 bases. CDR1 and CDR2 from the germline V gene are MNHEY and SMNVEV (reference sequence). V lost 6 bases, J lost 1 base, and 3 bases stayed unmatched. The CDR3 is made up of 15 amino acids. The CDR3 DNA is TGTGCCAGCAGGACAGGGGGCAAGAGCAATCAGCCCCAGCATTTT. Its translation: CASRTGGKSNQPQHF.

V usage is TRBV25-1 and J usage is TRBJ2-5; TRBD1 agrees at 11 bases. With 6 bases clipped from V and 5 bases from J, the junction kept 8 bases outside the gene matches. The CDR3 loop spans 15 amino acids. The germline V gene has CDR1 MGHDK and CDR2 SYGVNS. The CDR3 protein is CASSQGQGVWETQYF. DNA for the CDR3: TGTGCCAGCAGCCAGGGACAGGGGGTGTGGGAGACCCAGTACTTC.

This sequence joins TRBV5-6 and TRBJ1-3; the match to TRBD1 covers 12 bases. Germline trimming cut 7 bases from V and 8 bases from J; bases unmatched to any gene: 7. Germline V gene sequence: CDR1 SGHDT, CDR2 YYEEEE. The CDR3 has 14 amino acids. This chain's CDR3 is CASSGQGAWYTIYF. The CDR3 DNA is TGTGCCAGCTCGGGACAGGGGGCATGGTACACCATATATTTT.

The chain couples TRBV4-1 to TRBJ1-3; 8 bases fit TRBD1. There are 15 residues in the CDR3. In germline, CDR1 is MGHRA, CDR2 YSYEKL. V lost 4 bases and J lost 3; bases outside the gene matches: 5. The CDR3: CASSLGQGGGNTIYF. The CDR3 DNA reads TGCGCCAGCAGCCTAGGACAGGGTGGTGGAAACACCATATATTTT.

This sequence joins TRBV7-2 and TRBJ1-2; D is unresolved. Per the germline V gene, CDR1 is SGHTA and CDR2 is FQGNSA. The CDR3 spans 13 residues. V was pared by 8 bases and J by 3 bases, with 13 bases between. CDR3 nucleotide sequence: TGTGCCAGCGCTCGAGAGATTGACTATGGCTACACCTTC. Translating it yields CASAREIDYGYTF.

In DNA, the CDR3 is TGCGCCAGCAGCTCGGGACACACCGAGCGGGAAAAACTGTTTTTT. It encodes CASSSGHTEREKLFF. The V and J genes are TRBV5-1 and TRBJ1-4, with D possibly matching TRBD1 (6 bases). The CDR3 totals 15 residues. CDR1 is SGHRS and CDR2 is YFSETQ in the germline V gene. Trimming pared 3 bases from V and 8 bases from J, leaving 17 bases between.

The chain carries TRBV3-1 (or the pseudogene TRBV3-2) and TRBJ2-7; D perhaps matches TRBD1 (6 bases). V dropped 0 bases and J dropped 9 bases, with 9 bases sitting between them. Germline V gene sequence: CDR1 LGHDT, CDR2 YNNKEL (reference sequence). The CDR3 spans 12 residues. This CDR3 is CASSQDTGRQYF. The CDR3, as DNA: TGTGCCAGCAGCCAAGATACAGGGAGGCAGTACTTC.

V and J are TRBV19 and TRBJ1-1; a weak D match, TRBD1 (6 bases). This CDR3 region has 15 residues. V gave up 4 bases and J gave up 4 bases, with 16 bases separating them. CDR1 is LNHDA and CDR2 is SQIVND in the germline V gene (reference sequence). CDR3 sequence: CASSTIRGAGTEAFF. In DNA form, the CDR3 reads TGTGCCAGTAGTACAATACGGGGGGCTGGCACTGAAGCTTTCTTT.

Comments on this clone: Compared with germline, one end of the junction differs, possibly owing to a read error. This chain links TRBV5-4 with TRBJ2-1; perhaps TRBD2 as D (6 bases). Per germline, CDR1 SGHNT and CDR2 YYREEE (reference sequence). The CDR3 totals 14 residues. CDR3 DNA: TGTGCCAGCAGCCTCGGGACTTCCTTCAATGAGCAGTTCTTC. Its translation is CASSLGTSFNEQFF.

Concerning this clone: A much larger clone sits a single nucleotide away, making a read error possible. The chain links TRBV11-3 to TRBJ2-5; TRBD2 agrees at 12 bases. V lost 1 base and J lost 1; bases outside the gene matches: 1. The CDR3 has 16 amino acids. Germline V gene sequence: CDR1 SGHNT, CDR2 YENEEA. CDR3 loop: CASSLGLAGVQETQYF. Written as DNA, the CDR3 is TGTGCCAGCAGCTTAGGACTAGCGGGAGTCCAAGAGACCCAGTACTTC.

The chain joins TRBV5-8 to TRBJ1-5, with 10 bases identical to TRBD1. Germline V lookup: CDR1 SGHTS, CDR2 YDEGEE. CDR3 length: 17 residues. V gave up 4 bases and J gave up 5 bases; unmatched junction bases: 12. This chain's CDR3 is CASSDETGGVFYQPQHF. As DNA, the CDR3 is TGTGCCAGCAGCGACGAGACAGGGGGCGTTTTTTATCAGCCCCAGCATTTT.

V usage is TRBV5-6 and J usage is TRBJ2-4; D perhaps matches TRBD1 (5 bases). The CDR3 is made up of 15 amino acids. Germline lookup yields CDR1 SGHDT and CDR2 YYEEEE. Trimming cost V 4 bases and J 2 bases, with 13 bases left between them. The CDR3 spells CASSRRQPSKNIQYF. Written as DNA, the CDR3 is TGTGCCAGCAGCCGAAGACAGCCTTCCAAAAACATTCAGTACTTC.

CDR3 sequence: CASSFARPPYGYTF. The CDR3 DNA reads as TGTGCCAGCAGTTTCGCCAGGCCTCCCTATGGCTACACCTTC. V and J are TRBV28 and TRBJ1-2; D uncertain. Trimming shortened V by 3 bases and J by 4 bases, and 12 bases separated the two germline ends. Germline-derived CDR1 and CDR2 are MDHEN and SYDVKM. This CDR3 region has 14 residues.

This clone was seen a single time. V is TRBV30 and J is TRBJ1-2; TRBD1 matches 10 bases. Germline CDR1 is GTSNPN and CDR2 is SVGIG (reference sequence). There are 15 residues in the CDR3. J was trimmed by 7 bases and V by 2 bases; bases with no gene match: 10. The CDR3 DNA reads TGTGCCTGGAGTCCGATGACAGGGGGCGGGTTTGGCTACACCTTC. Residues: CAWSPMTGGGFGYTF.

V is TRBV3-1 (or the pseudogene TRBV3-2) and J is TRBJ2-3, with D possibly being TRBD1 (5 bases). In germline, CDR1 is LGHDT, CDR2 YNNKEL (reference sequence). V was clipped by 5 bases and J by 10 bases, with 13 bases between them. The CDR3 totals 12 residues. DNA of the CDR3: TGTGCCAGCAGCGCGCTCAGGGCTGCGCAGTATTTT. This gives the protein CASSALRAAQYF.

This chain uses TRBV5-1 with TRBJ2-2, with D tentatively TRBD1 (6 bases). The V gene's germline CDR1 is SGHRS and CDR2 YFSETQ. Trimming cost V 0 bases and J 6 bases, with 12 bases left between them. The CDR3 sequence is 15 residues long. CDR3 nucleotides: TGCGCCAGCAGCTTGGTGGCAGGGGCATCCGGGGAGCTGTTTTTT. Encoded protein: CASSLVAGASGELFF.

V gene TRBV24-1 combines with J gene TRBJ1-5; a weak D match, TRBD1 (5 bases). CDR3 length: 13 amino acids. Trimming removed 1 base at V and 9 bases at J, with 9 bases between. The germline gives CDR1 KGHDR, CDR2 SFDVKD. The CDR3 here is CATSDFGGRPQHF. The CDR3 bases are TGTGCCACCAGTGATTTTGGGGGGAGGCCCCAGCATTTT.

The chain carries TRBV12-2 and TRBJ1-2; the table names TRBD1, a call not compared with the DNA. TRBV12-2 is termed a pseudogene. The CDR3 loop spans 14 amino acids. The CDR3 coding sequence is TGTGCAAGTCGCTCCTCACAGGGGAACTATGGCTACACCTTC. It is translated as CASRSSQGNYGYTF.

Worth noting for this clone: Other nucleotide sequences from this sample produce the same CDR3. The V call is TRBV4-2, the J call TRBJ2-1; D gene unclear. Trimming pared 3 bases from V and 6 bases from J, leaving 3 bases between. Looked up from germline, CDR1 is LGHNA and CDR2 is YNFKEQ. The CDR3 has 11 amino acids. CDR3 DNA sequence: TGTGCCAGCAGCCATATCAATGAGCAGTTCTTC. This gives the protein CASSHINEQFF.

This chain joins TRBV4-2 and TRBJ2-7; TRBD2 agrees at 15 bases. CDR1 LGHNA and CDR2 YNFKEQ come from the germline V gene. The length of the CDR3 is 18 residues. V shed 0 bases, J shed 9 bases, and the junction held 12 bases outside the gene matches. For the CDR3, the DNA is TGTGCCAGCAGCCAAGATTTAGGACTAGCGGGAGGGCCTAACCGGCAGTACTTC. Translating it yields CASSQDLGLAGGPNRQYF.

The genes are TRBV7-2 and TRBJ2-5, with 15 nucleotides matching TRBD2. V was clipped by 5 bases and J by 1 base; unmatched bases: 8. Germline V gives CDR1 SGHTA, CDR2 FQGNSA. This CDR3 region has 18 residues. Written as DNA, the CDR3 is TGTGCCAGCAGCCCCGGACTAGCGGGAGGGCGCATCCAAGAGACCCAGTACTTC. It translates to CASSPGLAGGRIQETQYF. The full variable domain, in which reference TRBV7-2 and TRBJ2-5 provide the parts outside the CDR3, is GAGVSQSPSNKVTEKGKDVELRCDPISGHTALYWYRQSLGQGLEFLIYFQGNSAPDKSGLPSDRFSAERTGGSVSTLTIQRTQQEDSAVYLCASSPGLAGGRIQETQYFGPGTRLLVL.